The following is a T cell receptor beta chain sequence with its context. The sample carries other DNA sequences with the same CDR3. The authors' processing: Amplification with reference gene primers provided the estimates of nucleated cell counts. Measured with immunoSEQ multiplex PCR; TCRdb has only the in-frame clones, and not every one. From that table come the V and J calls and clone size; the DNA was used to work out D and trimming. The sample lists a few hundred thousand clones; 80% to 85% were seen once. This specimen belongs to a study of blood T cell repertoires in COVID-19. Overall study: Sites in the United States, Italy and Spain provided acute and convalescent COVID-19 samples. Nucleic acid was either cDNA or gDNA, and it came from T cells, B-cell-depleted T cells, or PBMCs.

Germline CDR1 reads SGHDT; CDR2 reads YYEEEE. CDR3 size: 15 residues. The V and J ends lost 0 bases and 6 bases, in that order; junction bases with no gene match: 6. The origin of this receptor is a woman aged 40 to 50 who had recovered from COVID-19. The chain has TRBV5-6 and TRBJ1-5, with 7 nucleotides matching TRBD1. The sequencing sample was made of peripheral blood. This CDR3 reads CASSLAGGSGQPQHF. The DNA for the CDR3 is TGTGCCAGCAGCTTGGCAGGGGGAAGCGGTCAGCCCCAGCATTTT.